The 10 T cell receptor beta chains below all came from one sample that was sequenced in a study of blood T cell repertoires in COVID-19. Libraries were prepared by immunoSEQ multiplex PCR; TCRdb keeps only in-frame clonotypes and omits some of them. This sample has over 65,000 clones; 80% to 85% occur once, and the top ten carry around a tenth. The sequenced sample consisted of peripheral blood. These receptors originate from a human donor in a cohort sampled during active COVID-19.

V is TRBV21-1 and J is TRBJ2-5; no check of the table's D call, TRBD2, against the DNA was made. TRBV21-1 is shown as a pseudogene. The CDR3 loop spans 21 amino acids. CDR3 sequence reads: CASRDGTGNAGGPFTQETQYF. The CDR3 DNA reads TGTGCCAGCAGAGATGGGACAGGGAATGCGGGAGGGCCTTTTACACAAGAGACCCAGTACTTC.

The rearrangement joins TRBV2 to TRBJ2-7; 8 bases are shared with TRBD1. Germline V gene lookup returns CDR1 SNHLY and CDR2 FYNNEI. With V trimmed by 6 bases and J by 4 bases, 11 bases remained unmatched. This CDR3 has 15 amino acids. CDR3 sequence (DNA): TGTGCCAGCAGCCGACGACAGGGGAACCATTACGAGCAGTACTTC. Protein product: CASSRRQGNHYEQYF.

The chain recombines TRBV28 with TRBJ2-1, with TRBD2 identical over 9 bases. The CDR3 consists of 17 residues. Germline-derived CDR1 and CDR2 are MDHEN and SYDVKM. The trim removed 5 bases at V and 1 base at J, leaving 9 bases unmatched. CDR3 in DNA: TGTGCCAGCAGTCCCCCAGCGGGAGGAGTATCCTACAATGAGCAGTTCTTC. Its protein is CASSPPAGGVSYNEQFF.

Here the CDR3 reads CASSYSNTLNEAFF. CDR3 bases: TGTGCCAGCAGTTACTCGAACACACTAAATGAAGCTTTCTTT. The chain joins TRBV6-5 to TRBJ1-1, with D unclear. V lost 0 bases and J lost 7, with 12 bases in between. CDR3 length equals 14 residues. Germline V gene sequence: CDR1 MNHEY, CDR2 SVGAGI.

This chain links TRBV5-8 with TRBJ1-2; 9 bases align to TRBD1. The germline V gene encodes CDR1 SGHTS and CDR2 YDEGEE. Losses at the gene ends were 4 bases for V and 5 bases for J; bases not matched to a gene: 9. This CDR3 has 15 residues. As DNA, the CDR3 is TGTGCCAGCAGCCTACAGGGGGCGCTAGGGTATGGCTACACCTTC. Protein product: CASSLQGALGYGYTF.

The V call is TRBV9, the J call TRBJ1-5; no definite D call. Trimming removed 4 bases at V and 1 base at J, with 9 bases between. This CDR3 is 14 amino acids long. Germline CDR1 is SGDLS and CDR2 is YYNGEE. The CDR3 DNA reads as TGTGCCAGCAGCCCCGACATGAGCAATCAGCCCCAGCATTTT. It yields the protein CASSPDMSNQPQHF.

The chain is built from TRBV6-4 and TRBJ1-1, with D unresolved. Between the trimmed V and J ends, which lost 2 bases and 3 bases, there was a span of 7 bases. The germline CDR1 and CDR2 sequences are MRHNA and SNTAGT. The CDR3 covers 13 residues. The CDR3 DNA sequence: TGTGCCAGCAGTGACACGGTTTACACTGAAGCTTTCTTT. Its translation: CASSDTVYTEAFF.

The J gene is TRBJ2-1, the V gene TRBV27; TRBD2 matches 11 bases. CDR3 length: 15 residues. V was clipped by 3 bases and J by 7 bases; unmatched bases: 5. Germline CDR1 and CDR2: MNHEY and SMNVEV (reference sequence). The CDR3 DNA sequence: TGTGCCAGCAGTTTGGGACTAGCGGCGATAAATGAGCAGTTCTTC. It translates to CASSLGLAAINEQFF.

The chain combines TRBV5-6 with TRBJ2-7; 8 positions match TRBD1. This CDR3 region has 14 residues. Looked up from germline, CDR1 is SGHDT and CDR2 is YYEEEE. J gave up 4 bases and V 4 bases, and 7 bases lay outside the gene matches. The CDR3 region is CASSLGQARYEQYF. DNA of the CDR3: TGTGCCAGCAGCCTGGGACAGGCCCGTTACGAGCAGTACTTC.

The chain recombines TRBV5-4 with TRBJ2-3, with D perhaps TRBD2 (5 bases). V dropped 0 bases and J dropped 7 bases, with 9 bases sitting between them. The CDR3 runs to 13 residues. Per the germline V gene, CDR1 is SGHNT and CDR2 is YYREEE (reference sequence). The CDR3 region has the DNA TGTGCCAGCAGCTTGGGCGGACTGAATACGCAGTATTTT. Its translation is CASSLGGLNTQYF.